The rows below give T cell receptor beta chains drawn from one sample of a study of blood T cell repertoires in COVID-19. Generated by immunoSEQ multiplex PCR, the TCRdb table keeps only in-frame clones and is missing some. The table has 250,000 to 350,000 clones, about 88% seen once. Sequencing was performed on peripheral blood. Receptor source: a human donor with COVID-19, enrolled during active disease. The donor label of this sample is uncertain. CDR3s include the opening cysteine and the closing phenylalanine or tryptophan. Each record gives: J gene, D gene, clone size, V gene, CDR3 DNA, CDR3 protein. D genes are given only for firm matches. The size field is filled for only some rows; it gives once, few, many or a size class.

j_call: TRBJ2-7
d_call: TRBD2
clone_size: -
v_call: TRBV19
cdr3_nt: TGTGCCAGTAGTATAAACGGCGGGAGGGCCGACGAGCAGTACTTC
cdr3_aa: CASSINGGRADEQYF

j_call: TRBJ2-6
d_call: TRBD1
clone_size: -
v_call: TRBV7-9
cdr3_nt: TGTGCCAGCAGGCCTACAGGGGGCGCTGGGGCCAACGTCCTGACTTTC
cdr3_aa: CASRPTGGAGANVLTF

j_call: TRBJ2-1
d_call: -
clone_size: -
v_call: TRBV5-1
cdr3_nt: TGCGCCAGCAGCTACCGCGGGGAACCATACAATGAGCAGTTCTTC
cdr3_aa: CASSYRGEPYNEQFF

j_call: TRBJ2-1
d_call: TRBD2
clone_size: -
v_call: TRBV19
cdr3_nt: TGTGCCAGTAGTATTCTGTCTAGCGGGAGCGGTGAGCAGTTCTTC
cdr3_aa: CASSILSSGSGEQFF

j_call: TRBJ2-5
d_call: TRBD2
clone_size: -
v_call: TRBV9
cdr3_nt: TGTGCCAGCAGTGGCTCCGGACTAGCGATGACGGAGACCCAGTACTTC
cdr3_aa: CASSGSGLAMTETQYF

j_call: TRBJ2-3
d_call: TRBD2
clone_size: -
v_call: TRBV28
cdr3_nt: TGTGCCAGCAGTTCTCACGGACTAGCGGAATACACAGATACGCAGTATTTT
cdr3_aa: CASSSHGLAEYTDTQYF

j_call: TRBJ2-7
d_call: TRBD1
clone_size: -
v_call: TRBV5-5
cdr3_nt: TGTGCCAGCAGCCCAAGGACAGGGACCTACGAGCAGTACTTC
cdr3_aa: CASSPRTGTYEQYF

j_call: TRBJ2-7
d_call: -
clone_size: -
v_call: TRBV3-1/TRBV3-2
cdr3_nt: TGTGCCAGCAGCCAGACCCTCCGGGACACCCACTACGAGCAGTACTTC
cdr3_aa: CASSQTLRDTHYEQYF

j_call: TRBJ1-5
d_call: TRBD1
clone_size: -
v_call: TRBV4-1
cdr3_nt: TGCGCCAGCAGCCAACCGGACAGGGACTATGTGCCCCAGCATTTT
cdr3_aa: CASSQPDRDYVPQHF

j_call: TRBJ2-1
d_call: -
clone_size: -
v_call: TRBV2
cdr3_nt: TGTGCCAGCAGTGTCGAGCAGGGCGCGTACAATGAGCAGTTCTTC
cdr3_aa: CASSVEQGAYNEQFF

j_call: TRBJ2-2
d_call: TRBD1
clone_size: once
v_call: TRBV5-4
cdr3_nt: TGTGCCAGCAGCGGTGGGACAGGGGGCCGATCGGGGGAGCTGTTTTTT
cdr3_aa: CASSGGTGGRSGELFF

j_call: TRBJ2-1
d_call: -
clone_size: -
v_call: TRBV5-1
cdr3_nt: TGCGCCAGCAGCGCCGGTTCGGGGGTACTTTCCTACAATGAGCAGTTCTTC
cdr3_aa: CASSAGSGVLSYNEQFF

j_call: TRBJ2-7
d_call: -
clone_size: -
v_call: TRBV28
cdr3_nt: TGTGCCAGCAGGTACTCAGGGCGGCCGGGCGAGCAGTACTTC
cdr3_aa: CASRYSGRPGEQYF

j_call: TRBJ1-2
d_call: -
clone_size: -
v_call: TRBV5-1
cdr3_nt: TGCGCCAGCTCGAGGGCAGGGGTGGATGGCTACACCTTC
cdr3_aa: CASSRAGVDGYTF

j_call: TRBJ1-5
d_call: -
clone_size: -
v_call: TRBV28
cdr3_nt: TGTGCCTCCGGTGCCAGCAATCAGCCCCAGCATTTT
cdr3_aa: CASGASNQPQHF

j_call: TRBJ2-1
d_call: TRBD2
clone_size: -
v_call: TRBV27
cdr3_nt: TGTGCCAGCAGTCCCTTAGCGGGCCTCTCCTACAATGAGCAGTTCTTC
cdr3_aa: CASSPLAGLSYNEQFF

j_call: TRBJ2-1
d_call: -
clone_size: -
v_call: TRBV10-3
cdr3_nt: TGTGCCACCCTAGAGAGCGGAGAAAACAATGAGCAGTTCTTC
cdr3_aa: CATLESGENNEQFF

j_call: TRBJ2-1
d_call: -
clone_size: once
v_call: TRBV18
cdr3_nt: TGTGCCAGCTCACCAGTCAGGCAGGATGAGCAGTTCTTC
cdr3_aa: CASSPVRQDEQFF